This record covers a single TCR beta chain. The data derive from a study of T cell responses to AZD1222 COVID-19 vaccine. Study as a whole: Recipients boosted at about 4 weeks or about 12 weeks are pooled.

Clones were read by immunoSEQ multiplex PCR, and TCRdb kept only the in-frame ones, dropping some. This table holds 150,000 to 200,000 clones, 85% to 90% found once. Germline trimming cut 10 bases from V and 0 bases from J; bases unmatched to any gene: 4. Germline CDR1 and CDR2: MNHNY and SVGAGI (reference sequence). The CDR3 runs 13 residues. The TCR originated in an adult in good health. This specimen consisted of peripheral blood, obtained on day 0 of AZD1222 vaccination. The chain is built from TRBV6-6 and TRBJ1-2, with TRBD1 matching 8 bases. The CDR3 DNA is TGTGCCACCGAACAGGGGGCTAACTATGGCTACACCTTC. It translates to CATEQGANYGYTF.